The 32 T cell receptor beta chains in this list originate from one sample, sequenced in a study of blood T cell repertoires in COVID-19. Profiling relied on immunoSEQ multiplex PCR, and the TCRdb table lists in-frame clones only, not all of them. The sample yields 100,000 to 150,000 clones, about 80% seen once. Sequencing input: peripheral blood. The receptors originated from a woman aged 45 to 65 with acute or convalescent COVID-19.

The V and J genes are TRBV2 and TRBJ1-5; TRBD1 aligns across 7 bases. This CDR3 has 12 amino acids. V dropped 8 bases and J dropped 6; count of bases not matched to a gene: 4. The germline V gene has CDR1 SNHLY and CDR2 FYNNEI. The CDR3 DNA reads TGTGCCAGCCAGGGGGGAGGTCAGCCCCAGCATTTT. It codes for CASQGGGQPQHF.

The V call is TRBV19, the J call TRBJ2-2; D uncertain. This CDR3 comprises 14 residues. Trimming stripped 1 base from V and 4 bases from J, with 7 bases between. The germline gives CDR1 LNHDA, CDR2 SQIVND (reference sequence). This CDR3 is CASSIVAGTGELFF. The CDR3, as DNA: TGTGCCAGTAGTATAGTAGCTGGCACCGGGGAGCTGTTTTTT.

V is TRBV5-1 and J is TRBJ1-1, with D possibly matching TRBD1 (5 bases). There are 14 residues in the CDR3. The ends were cut back, 4 bases at V and 3 bases at J, with 13 bases in the middle. The V gene's germline CDR1 is SGHRS and CDR2 YFSETQ. The CDR3 sequence: CASSPQGGDTEAFF. The CDR3 DNA sequence: TGCGCCAGCAGCCCGCAGGGTGGGGACACTGAAGCTTTCTTT.

This sequence joins TRBV14 and TRBJ2-1; the match to TRBD2 covers 12 bases. Germline V gene sequence: CDR1 SGHDN, CDR2 FVKESK. V shed 5 bases and J 7 bases; nucleotides not matched to a gene: 6. This CDR3 spans 15 amino acids. CDR3 loop: CASSSLAGGWNEQFF. The CDR3 region has the DNA TGTGCCAGCAGCTCCCTAGCGGGAGGGTGGAATGAGCAGTTCTTC.

This clone was seen a few times. The rearrangement joins TRBV5-1 to TRBJ1-1; 10 bases are shared with TRBD1. Germline V CDR1 and CDR2: SGHRS, YFSETQ. Trimming took 4 bases from V and 4 from J; bases not matched to a gene: 4. CDR3 length equals 14 residues. DNA for the CDR3: TGCGCCAGCAGCACCGGGACAGGGGTCACTGAAGCTTTCTTT. Translating it yields CASSTGTGVTEAFF.

V gene TRBV7-2 combines with J gene TRBJ2-2; D gene unclear. CDR1 and CDR2 from the germline V gene are SGHTA and FQGNSA. The germline V and J ends were trimmed by 6 bases and 0 bases, with 8 bases remaining between them. CDR3 size: 14 residues. The CDR3 spells CASRASANTGELFF. The CDR3 DNA reads as TGTGCCAGCAGGGCAAGCGCGAACACCGGGGAGCTGTTTTTT.

CDR3 sequence (DNA): TGCAGCGTTGATGGGCAGCACACTGAAGCTTTCTTT. Its translation: CSVDGQHTEAFF. The rearrangement joins TRBV29-1 to TRBJ1-1; D is unclear. CDR1 is SQVTM and CDR2 is ANQGSEA in the germline V gene. The germline V and J ends were trimmed by 3 bases and 3 bases, with 8 bases remaining between them. The CDR3 loop spans 12 amino acids.

The chain recombines TRBV5-1 with TRBJ2-6, with 11 bases fitting TRBD2. CDR1 SGHRS and CDR2 YFSETQ come from the germline V gene. The junction had 6 bases not matched to a gene; V was cut back by 7 bases and J by 3 bases. The CDR3 loop spans 16 amino acids. CDR3 nucleotide sequence: TGCGCCAGCGAGCCTAGCGGGAGGAGTGGGGCCAACGTCCTGACTTTC. The encoded protein is CASEPSGRSGANVLTF.

Details on this clone: Other DNA sequences in this sample translate to the same CDR3. The chain employs TRBV9 and TRBJ2-5, with TRBD2 matching 11 bases. V shed 0 bases and J 4 bases; nucleotides not matched to a gene: 2. The CDR3 runs 15 residues. CDR1 is SGDLS, CDR2 YYNGEE, per germline. The CDR3 DNA reads as TGTGCCAGCAGCGTAGTAGCGGGAGGGATAGAGACCCAGTACTTC. Its translation is CASSVVAGGIETQYF.

This clone was seen just once. This chain links TRBV5-4 with TRBJ1-3; no definite D call. CDR1 is SGHNT, CDR2 YYREEE, per germline (reference sequence). The CDR3 sequence is 15 residues long. V was cut by 0 bases and J by 1 base, with 8 bases left in between. Here the CDR3 DNA reads TGTGCCAGCAGCTTGGGGTCGGGGTCTGGAAACACCATATATTTT. Protein sequence: CASSLGSGSGNTIYF.

The gene calls are TRBV3-1 (or the pseudogene TRBV3-2) and TRBJ2-1; D gene uncertain. Trimming took 1 base from V and 2 from J, leaving 3 bases between them. The CDR3 is 13 amino acids. Germline lookup yields CDR1 LGHDT and CDR2 YNNKEL (reference sequence). CDR3 in amino acids: CASSQVTYNEQFF. The CDR3 DNA sequence: TGTGCCAGCAGCCAAGTAACCTACAATGAGCAGTTCTTC.

The CDR3 region has the DNA TGTGCCAGCTCACCACCGGCGGGAGGGCCAAACGAGCAGTACTTC. Protein sequence: CASSPPAGGPNEQYF. The chain is built from TRBV18 and TRBJ2-7, with TRBD2 identical over 9 bases. J lost 5 bases, V lost 0 bases, and 5 bases had no gene match. The CDR3 is 15 amino acids. Germline V gene sequence: CDR1 KGHSH, CDR2 LQKENI.

V gene TRBV30 combines with J gene TRBJ1-1, with D unresolved. This CDR3 is built from 12 residues. V lost 1 base, J lost 5 bases, and 8 bases lay in between. The germline V gene has CDR1 GTSNPN and CDR2 SVGIG (reference sequence). CDR3 amino acids: CAWSGGLTEAFF. As DNA, the CDR3 is TGTGCCTGGAGTGGAGGGTTGACTGAAGCTTTCTTT.

This CDR3 is CAWSAGLAGNTGELFF. In DNA form, the CDR3 reads TGTGCCTGGAGTGCCGGACTAGCGGGAAACACCGGGGAGCTGTTTTTT. The V call is TRBV30, the J call TRBJ2-2, with 12 positions matching TRBD2. V shed 1 base, J shed 2 bases, and the junction held 2 bases outside the gene matches. The germline V gene encodes CDR1 GTSNPN and CDR2 SVGIG (reference sequence). This CDR3 comprises 16 residues.

This clone has more than one count but fewer than ten. This chain connects TRBV5-8 to TRBJ1-6, with D uncertain. The ends were cut back, 3 bases at V and 0 bases at J, with 7 bases in the middle. Germline CDR1 is SGHTS and CDR2 is YDEGEE. The CDR3 length is 15 residues. CDR3 in amino acids: CASSSGGSYNSPLHF. Written as DNA, the CDR3 is TGTGCCAGCAGCTCCGGTGGCTCCTATAATTCACCCCTCCACTTT. Full variable domain (rest looked up from reference TRBV5-8 and TRBJ1-6): EAGVTQSPTHLIKTRGQQATLRCSPISGHTSVYWYQQALGLGLQFLLWYDEGEERNRGNFPPRFSGRQFPNYSSELNVNALELEDSALYLCASSSGGSYNSPLHFGNGTRLTVT.

This chain uses TRBV11-3 with TRBJ2-1, with 9 bases aligning to TRBD2. The CDR3 runs to 15 residues. CDR1 and CDR2 (germline): SGHNT, YENEEA. J lost 9 bases, V lost 3 bases, and 9 bases had no gene match. The CDR3 DNA is TGTGCCAGCAGCTTGAACAGCGGGGGGATTAGTGAGCAGTTCTTC. This gives the protein CASSLNSGGISEQFF.

V is TRBV4-1 and J is TRBJ2-1; 7 bases agree with TRBD2. V shed 1 base, J shed 10 bases, and the junction held 7 bases outside the gene matches. There are 14 residues in the CDR3. Germline CDR1 MGHRA, CDR2 YSYEKL. The CDR3 reads CASSQVGGVTEQFF. The DNA for the CDR3 is TGCGCCAGCAGCCAAGTGGGAGGGGTTACGGAGCAGTTCTTC.

The rearrangement joins TRBV9 to TRBJ2-2; TRBD1 agrees at 7 bases. CDR3 length equals 15 residues. Unmatched junction bases numbered 0, after V lost 1 base and J lost 0 bases. Germline values: CDR1 SGDLS, CDR2 YYNGEE. The CDR3 region is CASSVQGANTGELFF. CDR3 nucleotide sequence: TGTGCCAGCAGCGTACAGGGGGCGAACACCGGGGAGCTGTTTTTT.

This rearrangement joins TRBV6-5 to TRBJ1-4; perhaps TRBD1 as D (5 bases). CDR3 length: 13 amino acids. V shed 6 bases and J shed 5 bases, with 10 bases lying between them. In germline, CDR1 is MNHEY, CDR2 SVGAGI. This chain's CDR3 is CASSQGLNEKLFF. CDR3 in DNA: TGTGCCAGCAGCCAGGGCTTGAATGAAAAACTGTTTTTT.

The chain has TRBV30 and TRBJ2-5, with TRBD2 matching over 14 bases. V lost 7 bases, J lost 4 bases, and 5 bases stayed unmatched. From germline, CDR1 is GTSNPN and CDR2 SVGIG (reference sequence). This CDR3 has 14 amino acids. CDR3 coding DNA: TGTGCCTTCTCCGGGACTAGCGGGAGAGAGACCCAGTACTTC. Amino acids: CAFSGTSGRETQYF.

This clone was found a few times. The chain carries TRBV19 and TRBJ1-5; 7 nucleotides align to TRBD1. The CDR3 is made up of 15 amino acids. V was clipped by 6 bases and J by 5 bases; unmatched bases: 10. Germline-derived CDR1 and CDR2 are LNHDA and SQIVND (reference sequence). DNA for the CDR3: TGTGCCAGTAGCACGGACAGGTCCATATATCAGCCCCAGCATTTT. Encoded protein: CASSTDRSIYQPQHF.

The chain couples TRBV6-5 to TRBJ2-1; 12 nucleotides line up with TRBD2. V trimming: 4 bases; J trimming: 7 bases; junction bases outside the gene matches: 5. There are 15 residues in the CDR3. In germline, CDR1 is MNHEY, CDR2 SVGAGI. The DNA for the CDR3 is TGTGCCAGCAGTTCCGGGACTAGCGGGCGGAATGAGCAGTTCTTC. Its translation: CASSSGTSGRNEQFF.

The rearrangement uses TRBV6-5 and TRBJ1-3, with 7 bases that match TRBD1. Per germline, CDR1 MNHEY and CDR2 SVGAGI. The CDR3 is 14 amino acids. With 5 bases clipped from V and 4 bases from J, the junction kept 5 bases outside the gene matches. CDR3 amino acids: CASSLDRVGNTIYF. CDR3 bases: TGTGCCAGCAGTCTCGACAGGGTCGGAAACACCATATATTTT.

The chain combines TRBV28 with TRBJ1-5; possible D gene TRBD1, 6 bases. The V gene's germline CDR1 is MDHEN and CDR2 SYDVKM. Trimming took off 2 bases at V and 5 bases at J, with 10 bases between the two ends. The CDR3 length is 14 residues. CDR3 in amino acids: CASSLGQGYQPQHF. In DNA form, the CDR3 reads TGTGCCAGCAGTTTAGGGCAGGGGTATCAGCCCCAGCATTTT.

J is TRBJ1-5 and V is TRBV28; 7 bases agree with TRBD1. The CDR3 has 17 residues. In germline, CDR1 is MDHEN, CDR2 SYDVKM. Unmatched junction bases numbered 11, after V lost 6 bases and J lost 0 bases. The CDR3 DNA sequence: TGTGCCAGCAGGGTCGGACAGGCACCATATAGCAATCAGCCCCAGCATTTT. This translates into CASRVGQAPYSNQPQHF.

The chain joins TRBV6-1 to TRBJ2-1, with 9 bases that match TRBD2. CDR1 is MNHNS and CDR2 is SASEGT in the germline V gene. CDR3 size: 14 residues. After removal of 3 bases from V and 4 bases from J, the junction contained 1 base not matched to a gene. CDR3 DNA sequence: TGTGCCAGCAGTGAGCGGGGGGGGTACAATGAGCAGTTCTTC. Protein product: CASSERGGYNEQFF.

The rearrangement joins TRBV5-1 to TRBJ2-7; 9 nucleotides agree with TRBD1. CDR1 and CDR2 (germline): SGHRS, YFSETQ. The CDR3 extends over 14 amino acids. Trimming took 4 bases from V and 1 from J; bases not matched to a gene: 3. The CDR3 here is CASSPGQGSYEQYF. The CDR3 nucleotides are TGCGCCAGCAGCCCGGGACAGGGTTCCTACGAGCAGTACTTC.

The chain couples TRBV24-1 to TRBJ2-3, with TRBD2 matching 13 bases. Losses at the gene ends were 4 bases for V and 4 bases for J; bases not matched to a gene: 4. CDR3 length: 16 amino acids. Germline values: CDR1 KGHDR, CDR2 SFDVKD. The CDR3 loop is CATSEPTSGGADTQYF. As DNA, the CDR3 is TGTGCCACCAGTGAGCCAACTAGCGGGGGGGCAGATACGCAGTATTTT.

This clone has a handful of counts. The rearrangement links TRBV2 to TRBJ1-1; D is uncertain. Trimming stripped 6 bases from V and 1 base from J, with 3 bases between. The germline gives CDR1 SNHLY, CDR2 FYNNEI. The CDR3 consists of 11 residues. This chain's CDR3 is CASSQNTEAFF. The DNA for the CDR3 is TGTGCCAGCAGCCAGAACACTGAAGCTTTCTTT.

This clone was counted once. V and J are TRBV7-6 and TRBJ2-7; 7 bases agree with TRBD1. The CDR3 has 16 residues. Germline CDR1 reads SGHVS; CDR2 reads FNYEAQ. V trimming: 5 bases; J trimming: 1 base; junction bases outside the gene matches: 11. The CDR3 DNA reads TGTGCCAGCAGCCCACCAACAGGGGAGAGTTCCTACGAGCAGTACTTC. Protein product: CASSPPTGESSYEQYF.

The J gene is TRBJ2-5, the V gene TRBV6-4, with 7 bases aligning to TRBD1. The CDR3 totals 15 residues. Germline values: CDR1 MRHNA, CDR2 SNTAGT. With 3 bases clipped from V and 3 bases from J, the junction kept 7 bases outside the gene matches. CDR3 region: CASSESQGIEETQYF. In DNA, the CDR3 is TGTGCCAGCAGTGAATCACAGGGGATCGAAGAGACCCAGTACTTC.

The CDR3 nucleotides are TGTGCCAGCTCACCAGGGACAGTGAACACTGAAGCTTTCTTT. It encodes CASSPGTVNTEAFF. This chain links TRBV18 with TRBJ1-1, with 7 bases aligning to TRBD1. Germline V gene sequence: CDR1 KGHSH, CDR2 LQKENI. This CDR3 is 14 amino acids long. J gave up 0 bases and V 2 bases, and 0 bases lay outside the gene matches.